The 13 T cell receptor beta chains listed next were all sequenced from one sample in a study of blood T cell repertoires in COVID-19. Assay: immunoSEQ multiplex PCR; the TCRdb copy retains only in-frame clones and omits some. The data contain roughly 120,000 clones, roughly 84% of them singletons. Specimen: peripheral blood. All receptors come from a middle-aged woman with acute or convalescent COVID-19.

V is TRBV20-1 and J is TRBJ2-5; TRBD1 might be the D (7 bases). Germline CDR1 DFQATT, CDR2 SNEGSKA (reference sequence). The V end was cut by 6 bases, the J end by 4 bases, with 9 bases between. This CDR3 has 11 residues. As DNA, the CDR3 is TGCAGTGCCCAGGGGGGAGAGACCCAGTACTTC. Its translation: CSAQGGETQYF.

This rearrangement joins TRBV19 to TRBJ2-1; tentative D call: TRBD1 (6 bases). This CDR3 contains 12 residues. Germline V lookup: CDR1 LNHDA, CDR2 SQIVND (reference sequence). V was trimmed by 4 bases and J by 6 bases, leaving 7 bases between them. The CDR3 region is CASSNRVNEQFF. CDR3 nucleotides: TGTGCCAGTAGTAACAGGGTCAATGAGCAGTTCTTC.

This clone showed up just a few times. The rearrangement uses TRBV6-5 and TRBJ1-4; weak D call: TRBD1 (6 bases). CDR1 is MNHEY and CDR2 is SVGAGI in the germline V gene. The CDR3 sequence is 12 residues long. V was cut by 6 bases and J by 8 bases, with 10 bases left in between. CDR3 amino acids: CASRGTWEKLFF. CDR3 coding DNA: TGTGCCAGCAGGGGGACATGGGAAAAACTGTTTTTT.

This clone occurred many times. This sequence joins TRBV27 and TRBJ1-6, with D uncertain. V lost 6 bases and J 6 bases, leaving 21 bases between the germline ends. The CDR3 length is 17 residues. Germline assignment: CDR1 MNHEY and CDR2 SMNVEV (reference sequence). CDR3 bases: TGTGCCAGCAGGATCGCCCCGGGTTTATGGCCTAATTCACCCCTCCACTTT. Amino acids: CASRIAPGLWPNSPLHF.

CDR3 amino acids: CASSEAGGGSYEQYF. The CDR3 DNA is TGTGCCAGCAGTGAAGCGGGCGGGGGCTCCTACGAGCAGTACTTC. V usage is TRBV6-1 and J usage is TRBJ2-7, with 7 bases lining up with TRBD2. With V trimmed by 0 bases and J by 0 bases, 2 bases remained unmatched. The CDR3 is 15 amino acids. Per germline, CDR1 MNHNS and CDR2 SASEGT.

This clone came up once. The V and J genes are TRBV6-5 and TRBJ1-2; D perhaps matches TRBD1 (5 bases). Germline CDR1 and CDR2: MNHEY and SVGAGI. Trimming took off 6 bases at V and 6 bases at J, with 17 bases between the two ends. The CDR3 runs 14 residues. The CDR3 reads CASSSWGEGDGYTF. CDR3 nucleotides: TGTGCCAGCAGCTCCTGGGGGGAAGGTGATGGCTACACCTTC.

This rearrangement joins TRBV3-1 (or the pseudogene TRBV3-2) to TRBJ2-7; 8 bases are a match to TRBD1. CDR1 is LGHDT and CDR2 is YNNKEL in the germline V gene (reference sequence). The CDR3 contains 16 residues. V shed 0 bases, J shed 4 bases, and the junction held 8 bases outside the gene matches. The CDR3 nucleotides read TGTGCCAGCAGCCAAGAAGTCGGACAGGGAATATACGAGCAGTACTTC. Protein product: CASSQEVGQGIYEQYF.

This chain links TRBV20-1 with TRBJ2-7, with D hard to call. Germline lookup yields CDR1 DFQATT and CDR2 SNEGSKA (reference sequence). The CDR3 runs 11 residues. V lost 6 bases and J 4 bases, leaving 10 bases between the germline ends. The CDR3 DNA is TGCAGTGCACCACGGTCTTACGAGCAGTACTTC. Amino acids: CSAPRSYEQYF.

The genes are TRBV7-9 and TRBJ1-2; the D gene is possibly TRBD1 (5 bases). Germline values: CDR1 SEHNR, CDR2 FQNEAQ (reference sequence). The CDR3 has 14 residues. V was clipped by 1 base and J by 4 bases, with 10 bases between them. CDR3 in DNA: TGTGCCAGCAGCTTAGGAAGACAGATCTATGGCTACACCTTC. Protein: CASSLGRQIYGYTF.

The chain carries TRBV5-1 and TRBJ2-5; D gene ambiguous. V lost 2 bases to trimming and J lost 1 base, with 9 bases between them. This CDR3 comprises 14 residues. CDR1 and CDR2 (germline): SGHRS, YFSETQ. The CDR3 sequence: CASSFGSRQETQYF. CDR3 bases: TGCGCCAGCAGCTTCGGGTCCCGCCAAGAGACCCAGTACTTC.

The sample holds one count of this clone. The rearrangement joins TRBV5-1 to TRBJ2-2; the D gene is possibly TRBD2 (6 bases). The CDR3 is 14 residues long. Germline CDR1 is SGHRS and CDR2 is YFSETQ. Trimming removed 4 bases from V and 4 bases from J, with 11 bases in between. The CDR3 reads CASSGGTSTGELFF. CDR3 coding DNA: TGCGCCAGCAGCGGCGGGACCTCCACCGGGGAGCTGTTTTTT.

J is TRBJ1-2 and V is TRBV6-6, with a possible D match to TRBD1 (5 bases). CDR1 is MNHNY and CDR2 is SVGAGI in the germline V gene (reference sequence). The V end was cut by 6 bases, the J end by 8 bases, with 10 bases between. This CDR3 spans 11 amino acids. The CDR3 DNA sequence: TGTGCCAGCAGAACCGGGGGAGGCTACACCTTC. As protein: CASRTGGGYTF.

CDR3: CATSSDRANNYGYTF. In DNA form, the CDR3 reads TGTGCCACCAGCAGCGACAGGGCTAATAACTATGGCTACACCTTC. The genes are TRBV15 and TRBJ1-2, with 7 positions matching TRBD1. CDR1 and CDR2 from the germline V gene are LNHNV and YYDKDF (reference sequence). CDR3 length: 15 amino acids. Germline trimming cut 3 bases from V and 1 base from J; bases unmatched to any gene: 5.